Following are 28 T cell receptor beta chains from one sample sequenced in a study of response to subunit inactivated influenza vaccine. TCRdb re-derived calls from the RT-PCR reads in MiXCR, one entry per CDR3 protein. The sample yields hundreds of thousands of distinct CDR3 sequences, over 9% seen once. These data also featured in a second study, about T cells expressing NK-cell markers. As that report states: For TCR beta, cDNA was produced by 5'RACE template switching with UMIs.

This material consisted of PBMCs from blood, taken on the day of vaccination. The receptor source for this set is a man aged 45-65 years who received an inactivated influenza vaccine.

This clonotype was counted a few times. The chain employs TRBV19 and TRBJ2-3; the D gene is possibly TRBD1 (6 bases). Per germline, CDR1 LNHDA and CDR2 SQIVND (reference sequence). CDR3 length: 15 amino acids. Trimming removed 6 bases at V and 0 bases at J, with 13 bases between. The CDR3: CASRPTGTSTDTQYF. The CDR3 nucleotides read TGTGCCAGTAGACCAACCGGGACAAGCACAGATACGCAGTATTTT.

The chain links TRBV2 to TRBJ1-4; no definite D call. Germline V lookup: CDR1 SNHLY, CDR2 FYNNEI. The CDR3 totals 16 residues. V lost 0 bases and J lost 6, with 14 bases in between. CDR3 in amino acids: CASSEAVTSVDEKLFF. The CDR3 nucleotides read TGTGCCAGCAGTGAAGCGGTGACGTCTGTGGATGAAAAACTGTTTTTT.

This clonotype was recorded at least ten times. The chain is built from TRBV24-1 and TRBJ2-1; 7 bases agree with TRBD1. CDR3 length equals 14 residues. The V segment lost 4 bases and the J segment 12 bases; nucleotides outside the gene matches: 11. Germline V gene lookup returns CDR1 KGHDR and CDR2 SFDVKD. The CDR3 loop is CATSDLRTGHGQFF. The CDR3 DNA reads TGTGCCACCAGTGACCTCCGGACAGGACATGGGCAGTTCTTC.

This chain links TRBV7-2 with TRBJ1-6, with a possible D match to TRBD1 (5 bases). The CDR3 runs to 14 residues. The V gene's germline CDR1 is SGHTA and CDR2 FQGNSA. Trimming removed 6 bases from V and 3 bases from J, with 9 bases in between. CDR3 nucleotides: TGTGCCAGCAGATTGACAGTCTATAATTCACCCCTCCACTTT. It specifies CASRLTVYNSPLHF.

In its sample, this clonotype was seen a few times. The V and J genes are TRBV4-3 and TRBJ1-5; D unclear. The ends were cut back, 0 bases at V and 5 bases at J, with 5 bases in the middle. The CDR3 is 13 amino acids. Germline V gene lookup returns CDR1 LGHNA and CDR2 YSLEER. CDR3 in DNA: TGCGCCAGCAGCCAAGACGGGGATCAGCCCCAGCATTTT. Its translation is CASSQDGDQPQHF.

The chain links TRBV7-9 to TRBJ2-3; no reliable D call. The V gene's germline CDR1 is SEHNR and CDR2 FQNEAQ (reference sequence). The CDR3 is 15 residues long. Trimming stripped 0 bases from V and 2 bases from J, with 9 bases between. The CDR3 is CASSLAPPDTDTQYF. For the CDR3, the DNA is TGTGCCAGCAGCTTAGCGCCCCCAGACACAGATACGCAGTATTTT.

This clonotype was observed many times. V gene TRBV29-1 combines with J gene TRBJ2-4; D remains unclear. Germline values: CDR1 SQVTM, CDR2 ANQGSEA. This CDR3 contains 13 residues. Trimming cost V 2 bases and J 0 bases, with 5 bases left between them. In DNA, the CDR3 is TGCAGCGTTGAACTTCTAGCCAAAAACATTCAGTACTTC. Amino acid sequence: CSVELLAKNIQYF.

The V and J genes are TRBV9 and TRBJ2-2; tentative D call: TRBD1 (6 bases). This CDR3 comprises 16 residues. The germline V gene has CDR1 SGDLS and CDR2 YYNGEE. Between the trimmed V and J ends, which lost 0 bases and 8 bases, there was a span of 17 bases. DNA for the CDR3: TGTGCCAGCAGCGTAGGACTGAACAGGGATAGTGGGGAGCTGTTTTTT. This sequence encodes CASSVGLNRDSGELFF.

The gene calls are TRBV7-2 and TRBJ2-3, with D unresolved. V was cut by 5 bases and J by 6 bases, with 12 bases left in between. Per the germline V gene, CDR1 is SGHTA and CDR2 is FQGNSA. There are 13 residues in the CDR3. The CDR3 here is CASSLSVGDTQYF. The DNA of the CDR3 is TGTGCCAGCAGCCTGTCTGTGGGCGATACGCAGTATTTT.

V usage is TRBV20-1 and J usage is TRBJ2-7, with TRBD2 identical over 10 bases. V trimming: 6 bases; J trimming: 2 bases; junction bases outside the gene matches: 7. CDR1 and CDR2 (germline): DFQATT, SNEGSKA (reference sequence). The CDR3 is 14 amino acids. The CDR3 DNA reads TGCAGTGCAAAATCTAGCGGGGGAACCTACGAGCAGTACTTC. Protein sequence: CSAKSSGGTYEQYF.

This chain uses TRBV2 with TRBJ2-5, with 10 bases aligning to TRBD1. CDR3 size: 16 residues. Germline V gene lookup returns CDR1 SNHLY and CDR2 FYNNEI. V lost 7 bases to trimming and J lost 7 bases; unmatched junction nucleotides: 15. The CDR3 sequence: CASIPSTGGWEVTQYF. The CDR3 nucleotides are TGTGCCAGCATCCCTTCGACAGGGGGCTGGGAGGTGACCCAGTACTTC.

This chain links TRBV7-3 with TRBJ2-1; 7 bases agree with TRBD1. V gave up 5 bases and J gave up 11 bases; unmatched junction bases: 9. The length of the CDR3 is 13 residues. Germline V CDR1 and CDR2: SGHTA, FQGTGA. CDR3 bases: TGTGCCAGCAGCCCCACGGGACAGACCCAGCAGTTCTTC. Its translation: CASSPTGQTQQFF.

The V and J genes are TRBV15 and TRBJ2-7, with 7 positions matching TRBD1. CDR1 and CDR2 (germline): LNHNV, YYDKDF (reference sequence). CDR3 size: 13 residues. J gave up 6 bases and V 3 bases, and 5 bases lay outside the gene matches. The DNA for the CDR3 is TGTGCCACCAGCAGTAATGCAGGGGGCGAGCAGTACTTC. It codes for CATSSNAGGEQYF.

This sequence joins TRBV20-1 and TRBJ2-1; 13 bases fit TRBD2. The CDR3 has 15 residues. Germline CDR1 DFQATT, CDR2 SNEGSKA (reference sequence). The CDR3 nucleotides are TGCAGCGCAAGATGGACTAGCGGGAGTTCGGGCGAGCAGTTCTTC. This translates into CSARWTSGSSGEQFF.

The gene calls are TRBV18 and TRBJ1-2, with D maybe TRBD1 (6 bases). The CDR3 length is 16 residues. The V end lost 3 bases, the J end lost 6 bases, and 20 bases lay between the germline ends. Germline V lookup: CDR1 KGHSH, CDR2 LQKENI. The CDR3 nucleotides are TGTGCCAGCTCACCTGGAGCAGGGGAAATAACTAATGGCTACACCTTC. It yields the protein CASSPGAGEITNGYTF.

This clonotype was counted only a few times. This chain links TRBV10-3 with TRBJ2-2; perhaps TRBD2 as D (6 bases). Germline values: CDR1 ENHRY, CDR2 SYGVKD. The CDR3 is made up of 14 amino acids. V dropped 5 bases and J dropped 4 bases, with 11 bases sitting between them. The CDR3 DNA follows: TGTGCCATCAGTCGAGAAGCGGGCACCGGGGAGCTGTTTTTT. Translation: CAISREAGTGELFF.

DNA of the CDR3: TGTGCCAGCAGCTTAGCGGGCTGGGGGACGGAGCAGTACTTC. Residues: CASSLAGWGTEQYF. The chain links TRBV7-2 to TRBJ2-7; possibly TRBD1 or TRBD2 for D (5 bases each). From germline, CDR1 is SGHTA and CDR2 FQGNSA. V dropped 0 bases and J dropped 7 bases, with 13 bases sitting between them. This CDR3 comprises 14 residues.

This clonotype showed up just a few times. This chain connects TRBV4-1 to TRBJ2-5; TRBD1 aligns across 8 bases. This CDR3 region has 15 residues. CDR1 and CDR2 from the germline V gene are MGHRA and YSYEKL. Trimming cost V 2 bases and J 1 base; bases outside gene matches: 3. The CDR3 spells CASSQPGTGQETQYF. The CDR3 nucleotides are TGCGCCAGCAGCCAACCCGGGACAGGCCAAGAGACCCAGTACTTC.

This clonotype appeared a few times. This chain uses TRBV29-1 with TRBJ2-7, with TRBD2 matching 9 bases. Germline CDR1 reads SQVTM; CDR2 reads ANQGSEA. The CDR3 sequence is 14 residues long. CDR3 sequence: CRLTSGRKGYEQYF. The CDR3 DNA is TGCAGACTTACGAGCGGGAGGAAGGGCTACGAGCAGTACTTC.

This chain joins TRBV6-2 or TRBV6-3 and TRBJ2-7; 12 bases agree with TRBD2. There are 15 residues in the CDR3. The V segment lost 6 bases and the J segment 4 bases; nucleotides outside the gene matches: 7. Germline CDR1 and CDR2: MNHEY and SVGEGT. The CDR3 DNA reads TGTGCCAGCAGCTCCATAACTAGCGGGAGGTACGAGCAGTACTTC. It translates to CASSSITSGRYEQYF.

This sequence joins TRBV5-1 and TRBJ2-1; maybe TRBD2 (6 bases). The ends were cut back, 0 bases at V and 3 bases at J, with 10 bases in the middle. CDR1 and CDR2 (germline): SGHRS, YFSETQ. The CDR3 is 15 residues long. CDR3 coding DNA: TGCGCCAGCAGCTTGGGGGGACTTAACTACAATGAGCAGTTCTTC. Protein: CASSLGGLNYNEQFF.

This clonotype was seen a few times. J is TRBJ1-5 and V is TRBV20-1; 8 nucleotides match TRBD1. With V trimmed by 8 bases and J by 2 bases, 5 bases remained unmatched. Germline CDR1 DFQATT, CDR2 SNEGSKA (reference sequence). The CDR3 covers 13 residues. The CDR3 coding sequence is TGCAGTTATACAGGGGGGGGCAATCAGCCCCAGCATTTT. Amino acid sequence: CSYTGGGNQPQHF.

CDR3 coding DNA: TGCGCCAGCAGCCAATCTATGGGTACCTACGAGCAGTACTTC. It is translated as CASSQSMGTYEQYF. The chain couples TRBV4-1 to TRBJ2-7; D gene ambiguous. Germline V gene sequence: CDR1 MGHRA, CDR2 YSYEKL. The CDR3 has 14 residues. V lost 2 bases and J 2 bases, leaving 10 bases between the germline ends.

V and J are TRBV20-1 and TRBJ2-2; 10 bases are a match to TRBD2. With 6 bases clipped from V and 7 bases from J, the junction kept 5 bases outside the gene matches. Germline V gene lookup returns CDR1 DFQATT and CDR2 SNEGSKA (reference sequence). This CDR3 is 13 amino acids long. The CDR3 DNA reads as TGCAGTGCACGGAGACTAGCGGGCGGGGAGCTGTTTTTT. Its protein product is CSARRLAGGELFF.

This rearrangement joins TRBV7-8 to TRBJ2-3; tentatively, D is TRBD1 (5 bases). The CDR3 length is 16 residues. The V gene's germline CDR1 is SGHVS and CDR2 FQNEAQ. The V gene lost 3 bases and the J gene lost 4 bases, with 17 bases spanning the gap. The CDR3: CASSFRRRTLPDTQYF. CDR3 nucleotides: TGTGCCAGCAGCTTTCGTCGACGGACATTGCCAGATACGCAGTATTTT.

This clonotype appeared a few times. J is TRBJ1-3 and V is TRBV29-1; tentative D call: TRBD1 (5 bases). Germline V CDR1 and CDR2: SQVTM, ANQGSEA. The CDR3 runs to 15 residues. Trimming removed 1 base from V and 4 bases from J, with 14 bases in between. The chain's CDR3 is CSVEGGPGLGNTIYF. Written as DNA, the CDR3 is TGCAGCGTTGAAGGAGGGCCGGGACTGGGAAACACCATATATTTT.

This clonotype was seen ten or more times. This chain links TRBV24-1 with TRBJ2-1; weak D call: TRBD2 (5 bases). Per the germline V gene, CDR1 is KGHDR and CDR2 is SFDVKD. The V gene lost 0 bases and the J gene lost 0 bases, with 8 bases spanning the gap. The CDR3 totals 16 residues. CDR3 in DNA: TGTGCCACCAGTGATTTGCGAGCGGACTCCTACAATGAGCAGTTCTTC. Amino acid sequence: CATSDLRADSYNEQFF.

The chain employs TRBV7-2 and TRBJ1-6; tentatively, D is TRBD1 (6 bases). From germline, CDR1 is SGHTA and CDR2 FQGNSA. Between the trimmed V and J ends, which lost 6 bases and 13 bases, there was a span of 16 bases. The CDR3 contains 13 residues. DNA for the CDR3: TGTGCCAGCAGTTACAGGGACCTAGGGCCCCTCCACTTT. This codes for CASSYRDLGPLHF.